This T cell receptor (beta chain) was captured in a study of vaccination and CD4 T cells after COVID-19 (dated by TCRdb to the early 2020s). For the study in its entirety: SARS-CoV-2 positivity had been established in the convalescent patients by nasal swab PCR, and mild disease was recorded in some 10 of these patients and severe disease in one. The convalescent cohort included six males and four females, with two Hispanic individuals, seven Caucasians, two Asians and one multiracial person. Participants received two doses of either the Pfizer-BioNTech BNT162b2 vaccine (n=8) or the Moderna mRNA-1273 vaccine (n=2). Post-COVID blood samples were collected from convalescent patients a median of around 96 days after diagnosis, with a range of roughly 35 to 161 days. Post-vaccine blood samples were obtained a median of approximately 74 days after the second vaccine dose, with a range of about 12 to 241 days. Culture stimuli were overlapping spike peptide pools from SARS-CoV-2 and from the common cold coronaviruses HCoV-NL63, HCoV-OC43 and HCoV-229E. Control cultures used a CEFX viral epitope pool as positive control, an HIV-1 Nef peptide pool as negative control, or no peptide. In approximately eleven COVID-19 convalescent patients and a handful of infection-naive healthy vaccine recipients, the spike-specific CD4+ TCR repertoire before mRNA vaccination was compared with the repertoire after mRNA vaccination.

The method was PCR. DNA from cultured CD4+ T cells was subjected to TCR sequencing with the Oncomine TCR Beta short-read assay at the Johns Hopkins FTIC core. The QIAamp micro DNA kit was used to extract genomic DNA from the cultured CD4+ T cells. Oncomine TCR Beta libraries made from cultured CD4+ T cells were pooled using unique dual indexes and sequenced on an Illumina iSeq 100. The original methods were these. Non-productive sequences were removed, and CDR3s that did not start with C, did not end with F or W, or were shorter than 7 amino acids were discarded. Antigen-specific clonotypes were identified with the MANAFEST web application by comparing peptide-stimulated wells with reference and other culture wells. To be called positive, a clone needed an FDR below 0.05, an odds ratio above 5, and a productive frequency above 0.1% in at least two of three replicate wells. Cross-reactive clonotypes were defined as significantly expanded in both SARS-CoV-2 spike wells and at least one common cold coronavirus spike condition. Using R version 3.6.1, CDR3 homology was evaluated through Levenshtein distances (stringdist) along with unrooted phylogenetic trees (ape). TCRdb itself trimmed the public reads at Q25 with fastp, ran MiXCR and retained productive beta chains. Rows are combined by CDR3 protein, so each entry shows the most common genes and DNA. For this entry, the V and J calls and clone size follow TCRdb and not the study's own pipeline. The sample table contains about 9,000 distinct CDR3 sequences; only one count was recorded for about 59% of them. Roughly 25% of the sample rests with the top ten.

From the germline V gene, CDR1 is MDHEN and CDR2 is SYDVKM. V sheds 5 bases and J sheds 6 bases, leaving 17 bases between their ends. The CDR3 holds 15 amino acids from the cysteine to the phenylalanine. CDR3 DNA is the only sequence kept; it has 45 bases, read in frame from the first base. To note about this clonotype: No cognate antigen has been identified for it. No much larger clonotype is one base removed from it; base qualities were not supplied.

The paper's findings and limits, for the study overall: Relatively few convalescent patients were included in the study, and early timepoints after natural infection were not analyzed. Of the vaccine-specific clones in convalescent patients, 304 of 307, or nearly all, reacted only to SARS-CoV-2 spike and did not cross-react with common cold coronaviruses. Among the post-vaccine SARS-CoV-2-reactive clones in convalescent patients, a median about 89% showed up only after vaccination, which suggests vaccine-specific priming. Although the median number of SARS-CoV-2-reactive clonotypes went up from roughly 19 after infection to some 40 after vaccination, the increase was not significant.

The treatment or condition tag for this specimen amounts to: approximately 9-day PBMC culture with coronavirus spike peptide pools or control peptides (ViraFEST assay). To expand antigen-specific T cells with peptide pools and then pick out the expanded clonotypes through TCR sequencing, the study relied on the ViraFEST assay. The positive SARS-CoV-2 PCR tests of the convalescent patients were dated from March to December 2020, before the Alpha, Beta and Delta variants emerged in the United States. Each well held 2 million to 2.5 million PBMCs cultured with around 10 ug/ml peptide pools in IMDM containing approximately 4.8% human AB serum and 10 IU/ml IL-2. Half of the culture medium was replaced with fresh IL-2-containing medium on days 3 and 7. CD4+ T cells were isolated after around 11 days of culture through negative selection using the EasySep CD4+ T cell isolation kit. Ficoll-Paque Plus gradient centrifugation was used to isolate PBMCs from whole blood, and the isolated PBMCs were then either used fresh or cryopreserved at -140C. Culture conditions were generally each tested in triplicate wells.

The chain joins TRBV28 to TRBJ1-5; the D gene cannot be named for sure. The material sequenced was CD4+ T cells from blood, cultured in vitro. The sequence derives from a human donor who had recovered from COVID-19. The CDR3 amino acid sequence is: CASSKHGEWGQPQHF. The DNA reads as follows: TGTGCCAGCAGTAAGCATGGTGAGTGGGGTCAGCCCCAGCATTTT.